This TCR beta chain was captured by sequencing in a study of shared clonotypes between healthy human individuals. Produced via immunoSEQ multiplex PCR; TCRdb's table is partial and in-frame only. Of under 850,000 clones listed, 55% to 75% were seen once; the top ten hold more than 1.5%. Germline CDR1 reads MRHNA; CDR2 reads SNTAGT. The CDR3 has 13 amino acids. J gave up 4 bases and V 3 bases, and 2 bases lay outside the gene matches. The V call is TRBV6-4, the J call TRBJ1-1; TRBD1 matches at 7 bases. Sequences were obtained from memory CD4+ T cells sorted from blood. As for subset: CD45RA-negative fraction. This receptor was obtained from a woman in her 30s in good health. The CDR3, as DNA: TGTGCCAGCAGTGATCAGGGGGGCACTGAAGCTTTCTTT. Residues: CASSDQGGTEAFF.